This is a list of T cell receptor beta chains from one sample in a study of naive and memory T cell subsets. Via MiXCR, TCRdb re-called the UMI-ligation and nested PCR reads, giving one row per CDR3 protein. In the table there are roughly 150,000 distinct CDR3 sequences, roughly 20% of which are singletons. The specimen sequenced was naive CD4+ T cells from blood. These receptors were collected from a human donor in good health. CDR3s include the opening cysteine and the closing phenylalanine or tryptophan. A D gene is named only where the DNA matches it firmly. Where a row states a size, it is once, few, many or the class of an expanded clone; other rows omit it.

V: TRBV29-1; size: few; J: TRBJ2-1; D: .; CDR3: CSVSGAYNEQFF; DNA: TGCAGCGTAAGTGGGGCCTACAATGAGCAGTTCTTC
V: TRBV3-1; size: once; J: TRBJ2-1; D: .; CDR3: CASSQVGQYNEQFF; DNA: TGTGCCAGCAGCCAAGTCGGGCAGTACAATGAGCAGTTCTTC
V: TRBV20-1; size: few; J: TRBJ2-1; D: TRBD2; CDR3: CSAKKREGGYNEQFF; DNA: TGCAGTGCAAAAAAGCGGGAGGGCGGGTACAATGAGCAGTTCTTC
V: TRBV7-9; size: many; J: TRBJ2-5; D: TRBD1; CDR3: CASSLIWDRDETQYF; DNA: TGTGCCAGCAGCTTAATTTGGGACAGGGACGAGACCCAGTACTTC
V: TRBV7-2; size: .; J: TRBJ2-1; D: TRBD2; CDR3: CASSLAGAVYNEQFF; DNA: TGTGCCAGCAGTTTAGCGGGAGCGGTTTACAATGAGCAGTTCTTC
V: TRBV9; size: many; J: TRBJ2-5; D: TRBD2; CDR3: CASSPGGAGGIGQTQYF; DNA: TGTGCCAGCAGCCCGGGAGGAGCGGGAGGAATCGGACAGACCCAGTACTTC
V: TRBV6-5; size: many; J: TRBJ2-3; D: .; CDR3: CASSLGQTTDTQYF; DNA: TGTGCCAGCAGTCTCGGACAGACCACAGATACGCAGTATTTT
V: TRBV27; size: .; J: TRBJ2-1; D: TRBD2; CDR3: CASSLVAGGPYSSYNEQFF; DNA: TGTGCCAGCAGTTTAGTAGCGGGAGGGCCTTACAGCTCCTACAATGAGCAGTTCTTC
V: TRBV6-5; size: few; J: TRBJ1-1; D: .; CDR3: CASRTLNSRLNTEAFF; DNA: TGTGCCAGCAGGACCCTAAACTCTCGGCTAAACACTGAAGCTTTCTTT
V: TRBV6-6; size: .; J: TRBJ2-7; D: TRBD1; CDR3: CASTARQGYEQYF; DNA: TGTGCCAGCACAGCGAGACAGGGGTACGAGCAGTACTTC
V: TRBV12-5; size: .; J: TRBJ2-4; D: .; CDR3: CASGLVGVQNIQYF; DNA: TGTGCTAGTGGTTTGGTAGGGGTCCAAAACATTCAGTACTTC
V: TRBV20-1; size: few; J: TRBJ2-5; D: TRBD1; CDR3: CSARTDRVQETQYF; DNA: TGCAGTGCTAGAACGGACAGGGTCCAAGAGACCCAGTACTTC
V: TRBV4-1; size: many; J: TRBJ2-1; D: .; CDR3: CASSQPLVSNEQFF; DNA: TGCGCCAGCAGCCAACCTCTAGTTTCGAATGAGCAGTTCTTC
V: TRBV20-1; size: few; J: TRBJ2-3; D: .; CDR3: CSAQDKRRGTDTQYF; DNA: TGCAGTGCCCAGGATAAGAGACGGGGTACAGATACGCAGTATTTT
V: TRBV20-1; size: .; J: TRBJ1-2; D: .; CDR3: CSAPKGEEDGYTF; DNA: TGCAGTGCACCGAAGGGGGAGGAGGATGGCTACACCTTC
V: TRBV12-3/TRBV12-4; size: .; J: TRBJ2-7; D: .; CDR3: CASSLSSMVYEQYF; DNA: TGTGCCAGCAGTTTATCGTCAATGGTCTACGAGCAGTACTTC
V: TRBV6-5; size: many; J: TRBJ2-3; D: .; CDR3: CASTLGDTQYF; DNA: TGTGCCAGCACATTGGGGGATACGCAGTATTTT
V: TRBV29-1; size: few; J: TRBJ2-5; D: TRBD2; CDR3: CSVDLRERIETQYF; DNA: TGCAGCGTTGATTTGCGGGAGCGTATTGAGACCCAGTACTTC
V: TRBV28; size: few; J: TRBJ2-7; D: .; CDR3: CASNLGPGEVSEQYF; DNA: TGTGCCAGCAACTTGGGTCCAGGAGAGGTTTCCGAGCAGTACTTC
V: TRBV28; size: .; J: TRBJ2-7; D: TRBD1; CDR3: CASRRTGGSGGEQYF; DNA: TGTGCCAGCAGGCGTACAGGGGGCAGTGGGGGCGAGCAGTACTTC
V: TRBV25-1; size: .; J: TRBJ1-5; D: .; CDR3: CASSEGDQPQHF; DNA: TGTGCCAGCAGTGAGGGGGATCAGCCCCAGCATTTT
V: TRBV6-5; size: .; J: TRBJ2-5; D: .; CDR3: CASSTSISSAQTQYF; DNA: TGTGCCAGCAGTACCTCCATTAGTAGCGCACAGACCCAGTACTTC
V: TRBV20-1; size: .; J: TRBJ1-2; D: .; CDR3: CSASLDRIYGYTF; DNA: TGCAGTGCTAGCTTAGACAGGATCTATGGCTACACCTTC
V: TRBV10-2; size: .; J: TRBJ2-2; D: .; CDR3: CASRGSYTGELFF; DNA: TGCGCCAGCCGGGGTAGTTACACCGGGGAGCTGTTTTTT
V: TRBV12-3/TRBV12-4; size: few; J: TRBJ2-4; D: .; CDR3: CASSQLTLAVQYF; DNA: TGTGCCAGCAGTCAGTTGACCCTGGCTGTTCAGTACTTC
V: TRBV5-6; size: many; J: TRBJ2-1; D: TRBD2; CDR3: CASSLVGRLAGGQMKQFF; DNA: TGTGCCAGCAGCTTGGTGGGGAGACTAGCGGGAGGCCAAATGAAGCAGTTCTTC
V: TRBV20-1; size: .; J: TRBJ1-1; D: .; CDR3: CSAPSVGMNTEAFF; DNA: TGCAGTGCCCCCAGTGTGGGAATGAACACTGAAGCTTTCTTT
V: TRBV5-1; size: .; J: TRBJ2-7; D: .; CDR3: CASSYFGDNEQYF; DNA: TGCGCCAGCAGCTATTTTGGGGACAACGAGCAGTACTTC
V: TRBV5-1; size: .; J: TRBJ2-1; D: .; CDR3: CASSLVQDNEQFF; DNA: TGCGCCAGCAGCTTGGTACAGGACAATGAGCAGTTCTTC
V: TRBV20-1; size: .; J: TRBJ2-7; D: TRBD2; CDR3: CSARLGTRPYEQYF; DNA: TGCAGTGCTAGATTAGGGACTAGACCCTACGAGCAGTACTTC
V: TRBV6-6; size: once; J: TRBJ1-1; D: .; CDR3: CASSKTGTIEHTEAFF; DNA: TGTGCCAGCAGTAAAACCGGGACCATTGAACACACTGAAGCTTTCTTT